These T cell receptor beta chains were read from a single sample in a study of spatial heterogeneity in lung cancer. One entry per CDR3 protein, called by TCRdb with MiXCR from the 5' RACE reads. The profile shows 40,000 to 50,000 distinct CDR3 sequences, 6% to 9.5% of them singletons. The material was PBMCs, obtained at surgery. The receptors were gathered from a female donor with early-stage non-small cell lung cancer. Both conserved end residues are part of each CDR3. D genes are given only for firm matches. Where a row states a size, it is once, few, many or the class of an expanded clone; other rows omit it.

>-|TRBV10-2|TRBJ1-5|-
CASSEGVGVGPQHF
TGCGCCAGCAGTGAGGGGGTCGGGGTAGGGCCCCAGCATTTT
>many|TRBV30|TRBJ2-5|TRBD1
CASARDSKETQYF
TGTGCCTCCGCCCGGGACAGCAAAGAGACCCAGTACTTC
>many|TRBV10-3|TRBJ1-1|-
CAISGGPMNTEAFF
TGTGCCATCAGTGGGGGGCCTATGAACACTGAAGCTTTCTTT
>-|TRBV30|TRBJ2-1|TRBD1
CAWSVNRGNEQFF
TGTGCCTGGAGTGTAAACAGGGGCAATGAGCAGTTCTTC
>many|TRBV30|TRBJ1-2|-
CAWSVDIYYGYTF
TGTGCCTGGAGTGTAGACATTTACTATGGCTACACCTTC
>many|TRBV7-8|TRBJ2-7|-
CASSLGARDYEQYF
TGTGCCAGCAGCTTAGGGGCCAGGGACTACGAGCAGTACTTC
>-|TRBV27|TRBJ1-4|-
CASSLLLGRNEKLFF
TGTGCCAGCAGTTTACTACTCGGACGGAATGAAAAACTGTTTTTT
>few|TRBV6-2/TRBV6-3|TRBJ1-6|-
CASSYSPQSSYNSPLHF
TGTGCCAGCAGTTACTCGCCGCAGAGCTCCTATAATTCACCCCTCCACTTT
>few|TRBV4-2|TRBJ2-5|-
CASSQGDTFGFSETQYF
TGTGCCAGCAGCCAAGGGGACACGTTCGGGTTTTCTGAGACCCAGTACTTC
>many|TRBV7-2|TRBJ2-3|-
CASSPQGQVTDTQYF
TGTGCCAGCAGCCCTCAAGGACAAGTAACAGATACGCAGTATTTT
>many|TRBV19|TRBJ2-3|-
CASMRGERGTDTQYF
TGTGCCAGTATGAGGGGAGAGAGGGGCACAGATACGCAGTATTTT
>-|TRBV23-1|TRBJ2-1|-
CASSQSEGRSNEQFF
TGCGCCAGCAGTCAATCAGAGGGGCGATCCAATGAGCAGTTCTTC
>many|TRBV13|TRBJ2-2|-
CASHYRGDISGELFF
TGTGCCAGCCACTACCGAGGGGACATATCCGGGGAGCTGTTTTTT
>-|TRBV6-5|TRBJ1-2|TRBD1
CASSSDRELIGYTF
TGTGCCAGCAGTTCCGACAGGGAACTTATAGGCTACACCTTC
>many|TRBV6-2/TRBV6-3|TRBJ2-1|-
CASSAPERKQFF
TGTGCCAGCAGCGCTCCGGAGCGTAAGCAGTTCTTC
>few|TRBV13|TRBJ2-1|TRBD2
CASSSDLAGGVVNEQFF
TGTGCCAGCAGCTCAGACCTAGCGGGGGGCGTCGTCAATGAGCAGTTCTTC
>many|TRBV15|TRBJ1-6|-
CATSPRGVTDSPLHF
TGTGCCACCAGCCCGCGGGGGGTAACGGATTCACCCCTCCACTTT
>-|TRBV10-3|TRBJ2-7|TRBD2
CAISGSKTSGGFSYEQYF
TGTGCCATCAGTGGGTCCAAAACTAGCGGGGGGTTCTCCTACGAGCAGTACTTC
>many|TRBV7-2|TRBJ1-5|TRBD1
CASSLVSGGGQPQHF
TGTGCCAGCAGCTTAGTCTCAGGGGGCGGTCAGCCCCAGCATTTT
>many|TRBV6-2/TRBV6-3|TRBJ1-5|-
CASSYSMRETQSNQPQHF
TGTGCCAGCAGTTACTCGATGCGGGAGACTCAGAGCAATCAGCCCCAGCATTTT
>many|TRBV4-1|TRBJ2-3|TRBD2
CASSQDPSGASTDTQYF
TGCGCCAGCAGCCAAGACCCTAGCGGGGCTAGCACAGATACGCAGTATTTT
>many|TRBV7-9|TRBJ2-7|TRBD1
CASSFPRQGGEQYF
TGTGCCAGCAGTTTTCCCCGACAGGGGGGCGAGCAGTACTTC
>-|TRBV12-3/TRBV12-4|TRBJ2-3|TRBD1
CASSVGQGMADTQYF
TGTGCCAGCAGTGTGGGACAGGGTATGGCAGATACGCAGTATTTT
>many|TRBV29-1|TRBJ1-5|TRBD1
CSVGTGGDIDNQPQHF
TGCAGCGTCGGGACAGGGGGCGATATCGACAATCAGCCCCAGCATTTT
>few|TRBV7-8|TRBJ1-4|-
CASSSGSGWLNEKLFF
TGTGCCAGCAGCTCCGGGTCAGGGTGGCTTAATGAAAAACTGTTTTTT
>few|TRBV10-3|TRBJ2-1|-
CAISESASPGLPFF
TGTGCCATCAGTGAGTCGGCTAGCCCAGGGTTACCGTTCTTC
>few|TRBV6-6|TRBJ2-7|TRBD1
CASSHSAGGQGGYEQYF
TGTGCCAGCAGCCACAGCGCAGGAGGACAGGGGGGGTACGAGCAGTACTTC
>few|TRBV5-1|TRBJ1-3|TRBD1
CASSLGDRVGNTIYF
TGCGCCAGCAGCTTGGGGGACAGGGTTGGAAACACCATATATTTT